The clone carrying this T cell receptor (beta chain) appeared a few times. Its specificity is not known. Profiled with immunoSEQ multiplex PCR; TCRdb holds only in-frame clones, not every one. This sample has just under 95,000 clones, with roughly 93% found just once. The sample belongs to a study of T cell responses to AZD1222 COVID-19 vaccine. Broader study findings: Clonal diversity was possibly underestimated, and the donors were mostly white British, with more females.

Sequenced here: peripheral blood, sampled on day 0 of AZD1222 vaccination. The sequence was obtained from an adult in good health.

The CDR3 DNA sequence: TGTGCCAGCAGCCCTTACCCGGACGGTTCACCCCTCCACTTT. Encoded protein: CASSPYPDGSPLHF. The chain uses TRBV7-9 and TRBJ1-6; D is ambiguous. Germline loops: CDR1 SEHNR, CDR2 FQNEAQ (reference sequence). Trimming took off 5 bases at V and 9 bases at J, with 14 bases between the two ends. The CDR3 is 14 residues long.